Sequencing of this T cell receptor (beta chain) was carried out in a study of control samples from healthy donors and cancer patients. Clones were sequenced by immunoSEQ multiplex PCR, and TCRdb holds only the in-frame ones, with some missing. The sample has some 120,000 clones, roughly 92% seen once. The sample was blood. This TCR was recovered from a man aged 25-45 years in good health.

The CDR3 loop reads CASSLAGGPLANEKLFF. CDR3 sequence (DNA): TGTGCCAGCAGCTTAGCCGGCGGACCCCTCGCTAATGAAAAACTGTTTTTT. The chain joins TRBV7-9 to TRBJ1-4; no clear D gene. Germline CDR1 and CDR2: SEHNR and FQNEAQ (reference sequence). Trimming shortened V by 0 bases and J by 3 bases, and 14 bases separated the two germline ends. This CDR3 has 17 amino acids.